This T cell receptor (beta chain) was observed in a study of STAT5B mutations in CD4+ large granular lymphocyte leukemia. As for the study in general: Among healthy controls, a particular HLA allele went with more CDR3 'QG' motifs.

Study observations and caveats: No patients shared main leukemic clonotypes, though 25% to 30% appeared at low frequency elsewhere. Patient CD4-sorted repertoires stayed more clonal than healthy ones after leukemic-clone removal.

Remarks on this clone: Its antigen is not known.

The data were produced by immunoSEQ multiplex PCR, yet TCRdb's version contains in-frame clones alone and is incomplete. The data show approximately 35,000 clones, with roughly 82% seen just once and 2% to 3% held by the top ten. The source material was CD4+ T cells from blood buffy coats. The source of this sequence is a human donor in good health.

CDR3 in amino acids: CATSRDVGTNEKLFF. The CDR3 DNA reads as TGTGCCACCAGCAGAGATGTGGGAACTAATGAAAAACTGTTTTTT. The rearrangement uses TRBV15 and TRBJ1-4; D is unresolved. The CDR3 loop spans 15 amino acids. The germline V gene encodes CDR1 LNHNV and CDR2 YYDKDF (reference sequence). Trimming stripped 0 bases from V and 1 base from J, with 6 bases between.